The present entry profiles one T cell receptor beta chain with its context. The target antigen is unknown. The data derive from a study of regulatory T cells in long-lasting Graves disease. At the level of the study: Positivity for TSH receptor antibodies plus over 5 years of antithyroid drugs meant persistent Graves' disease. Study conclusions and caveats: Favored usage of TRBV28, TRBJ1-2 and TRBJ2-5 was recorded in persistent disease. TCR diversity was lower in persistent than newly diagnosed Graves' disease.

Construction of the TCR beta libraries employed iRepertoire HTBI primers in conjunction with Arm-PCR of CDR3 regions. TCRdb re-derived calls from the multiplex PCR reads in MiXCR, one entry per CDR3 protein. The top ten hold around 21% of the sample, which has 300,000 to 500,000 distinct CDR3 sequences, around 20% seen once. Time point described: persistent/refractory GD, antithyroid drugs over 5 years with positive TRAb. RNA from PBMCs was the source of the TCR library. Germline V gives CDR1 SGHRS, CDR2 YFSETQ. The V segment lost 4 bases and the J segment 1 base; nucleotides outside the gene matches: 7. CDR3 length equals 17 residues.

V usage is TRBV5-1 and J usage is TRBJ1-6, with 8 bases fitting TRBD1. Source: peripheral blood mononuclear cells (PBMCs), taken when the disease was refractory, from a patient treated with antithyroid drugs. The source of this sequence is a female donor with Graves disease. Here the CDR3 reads CASSPGTGGSYNSPLHF. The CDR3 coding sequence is TGCGCCAGCAGCCCTGGGACAGGAGGGTCCTATAATTCACCCCTCCACTTT.